This T cell receptor (beta chain) was captured by sequencing in a study of chemoradiotherapy in HPV16-positive cancers. Study context: Candidate HPV-specific clones and shared TCR motifs came from a couple of HPV16-positive patients.

Repeated repertoire sampling spanned the course of chemoradiotherapy. Sequencing used immunoSEQ multiplex PCR; TCRdb keeps in-frame clones, though not all of them. The sample has under 35,000 clones; about 93% are singletons. A remark on this clone: What it binds is not known.

Study findings and constraints: Functional assays defining HPV-specific T cells used only a couple of HPV16-positive patients. During treatment, candidate HPV-specific clones and E7-related motifs expanded in tumor.

Germline trimming cut 4 bases from V and 5 bases from J; bases unmatched to any gene: 5. CDR3 size: 14 residues. Germline V gives CDR1 SGHNT, CDR2 YENEEA. This specimen was blood, taken from a patient who underwent chemoradiotherapy. The chain carries TRBV11-3 and TRBJ1-1; 9 bases are shared with TRBD1. The source of this sequence is a human donor with HPV-associated anogenital cancer. Here the CDR3 reads CASSSGQGRTEAFF. CDR3 nucleotide sequence: TGTGCCAGCAGCTCGGGACAGGGCCGAACTGAAGCTTTCTTT.